Presented here are 13 T cell receptor beta chains from one specimen sequenced in a study of T cell responses to AZD1222 COVID-19 vaccine. TCRdb's copy holds only in-frame clones and misses some; the assay was immunoSEQ multiplex PCR. The sample shows over 150,000 clones, approximately 93% of them seen only once. Material: peripheral blood, obtained 28 days after the second AZD1222 dose. Receptors were obtained from an adult who received the AZD1222 COVID-19 vaccine.

The rearrangement uses TRBV19 and TRBJ2-7; TRBD1 is a possible D gene (5 bases). CDR1 is LNHDA and CDR2 is SQIVND in the germline V gene (reference sequence). Trimming took 5 bases from V and 3 from J, leaving 11 bases between them. This CDR3 comprises 13 residues. CDR3 loop: CASSQGKDYEQYF. The CDR3 DNA sequence: TGTGCCAGTAGTCAGGGAAAGGACTACGAGCAGTACTTC. Drawing the rest from reference TRBV19 and TRBJ2-7, the complete variable domain is DGGITQSPKYLFRKEGQNVTLSCEQNLNHDAMYWYRQDPGQGLRLIYYSQIVNDFQKGDIAEGYSVSREKKESFPLTVTSAQKNPTAFYLCASSQGKDYEQYFGPGTRLTVT.

The chain is built from TRBV19 and TRBJ2-3, with D possibly TRBD1 on 6 matching bases. This CDR3 has 15 residues. The V end lost 7 bases, the J end lost 0 bases, and 14 bases lay between the germline ends. Germline CDR1 reads LNHDA; CDR2 reads SQIVND (reference sequence). The CDR3 reads CASKDRAPSTDTQYF. The CDR3 DNA reads as TGTGCCAGTAAGGACAGAGCCCCTAGCACAGATACGCAGTATTTT.

About this clone: This same CDR3 is encoded by further DNA sequences in the sample. The chain carries TRBV6-1 and TRBJ1-2; unclear D gene. CDR3 length: 13 amino acids. V lost 0 bases, J lost 2 bases, and 4 bases lay in between. Germline values: CDR1 MNHNS, CDR2 SASEGT. Here the CDR3 DNA reads TGTGCCAGCAGTGAAGCAGGCAACTATGGCTACACCTTC. As protein: CASSEAGNYGYTF.

V is TRBV30 and J is TRBJ1-2, with 11 positions matching TRBD1. In germline, CDR1 is GTSNPN, CDR2 SVGIG (reference sequence). V was pared by 4 bases and J by 7 bases, with 2 bases of the junction left unmatched. This CDR3 comprises 12 residues. CDR3 bases: TGTGCCTGGACGGACAGGGGGCTTGGCTACACCTTC. This translates into CAWTDRGLGYTF.

The chain is built from TRBV18 and TRBJ2-7; a possible D gene is TRBD1 (6 bases). The V and J ends lost 8 bases and 6 bases respectively, with 14 bases between them. Germline V gives CDR1 KGHSH, CDR2 LQKENI. The CDR3 is made up of 12 amino acids. CDR3 sequence: CASGIQGIEQYF. Here the CDR3 DNA reads TGTGCCAGCGGAATACAGGGAATCGAGCAGTACTTC.

J is TRBJ2-2 and V is TRBV7-6; D call uncertain. V gave up 3 bases and J gave up 5 bases, with 4 bases separating them. This CDR3 has 12 residues. Per the germline V gene, CDR1 is SGHVS and CDR2 is FNYEAQ. The CDR3 loop is CASSFGTGELFF. CDR3 DNA sequence: TGTGCCAGCAGCTTCGGGACCGGGGAGCTGTTTTTT. Combining the CDR3 with reference TRBV7-6 and TRBJ2-2 gives the whole variable domain GAGVSQSPRYKVTKRGQDVALRCDPISGHVSLYWYRQALGQGPEFLTYFNYEAQQDKSGLPNDRFSAERPEGSISTLTIQRTEQRDSAMYRCASSFGTGELFFGEGSRLTVL.

This clone was found a few times. Mismatch with germline at one junction end may stem from a read error. The rearrangement uses TRBV6-2 or TRBV6-3 and TRBJ1-5; unclear D gene. The CDR3 has 14 amino acids. Germline values: CDR1 MNHEY, CDR2 SVGEGT. CDR3 in DNA: TGTGCCAGCAGCTACTCACGGGCAGATCAGCCCCAGCATTTT. This codes for CASSYSRADQPQHF.

The chain uses TRBV27 and TRBJ1-5; D remains unclear. V was shortened by 3 bases and J by 1 base, with 13 bases between the two germline ends. CDR1 is MNHEY and CDR2 is SMNVEV in the germline V gene (reference sequence). The CDR3 is 16 amino acids. The chain's CDR3 is CASSLRQLGSNQPQHF. In nucleotides, the CDR3 is TGTGCCAGCAGTTTGCGGCAGTTGGGAAGCAATCAGCCCCAGCATTTT.

The rearrangement uses TRBV29-1 and TRBJ2-2; 7 nucleotides match TRBD1. The CDR3 has 12 amino acids. The ends lost 6 bases at V and 6 bases at J; junction bases unmatched: 4. Per the germline V gene, CDR1 is SQVTM and CDR2 is ANQGSEA. The CDR3 nucleotides read TGCAGCGTGGGAACAGGGGCCGGGGAGCTGTTTTTT. Its protein product is CSVGTGAGELFF.

The J gene is TRBJ1-2, the V gene TRBV4-3; D remains ambiguous. Looked up from germline, CDR1 is LGHNA and CDR2 is YSLEER. CDR3 length: 13 residues. The V end lost 0 bases, the J end lost 4 bases, and 6 bases lay between the germline ends. The CDR3 DNA reads as TGCGCCAGCAGCCAAGATACTCTCTATGGCTACACCTTC. Residues: CASSQDTLYGYTF.

V gene TRBV24-1 combines with J gene TRBJ1-1; 9 bases fit TRBD1. V gave up 4 bases and J gave up 2 bases; unmatched junction bases: 4. Germline V lookup: CDR1 KGHDR, CDR2 SFDVKD. CDR3 length: 15 amino acids. CDR3: CATSDPTGGNTEAFF. The CDR3 DNA follows: TGTGCCACCAGTGACCCGACAGGGGGAAACACTGAAGCTTTCTTT.

V and J are TRBV2 and TRBJ1-5; TRBD1 aligns across 8 bases. The CDR3 is 12 residues long. With V trimmed by 8 bases and J by 4 bases, 1 base remained unmatched. The germline CDR1 and CDR2 sequences are SNHLY and FYNNEI. The CDR3 DNA is TGTGCCAGCGGACAGGGTAATCAGCCCCAGCATTTT. Its translation is CASGQGNQPQHF.

This chain connects TRBV4-2 to TRBJ1-2; tentatively, D is TRBD1 (5 bases). Germline values: CDR1 LGHNA, CDR2 YNFKEQ. V was cut by 0 bases and J by 3 bases, with 11 bases left in between. This CDR3 is 15 amino acids long. CDR3 sequence reads: CASSQDQRGDYGYTF. CDR3 sequence (DNA): TGTGCCAGCAGCCAAGATCAGCGGGGGGACTATGGCTACACCTTC.